Each of the 11 T cell receptor beta chains below was sequenced from the same sample in a study of blood T cell repertoires in COVID-19. TCRdb's table, derived via immunoSEQ multiplex PCR, lists solely in-frame clones and lacks some. This sample carries a few hundred thousand clones, approximately 90% of them seen once, and the ten largest clones take about 3%. Sequencing was done on a sample of PBMCs or T cells enriched from blood (not recorded which). The receptor source for this set is a woman aged 45-65 years who had recovered from COVID-19.

The chain recombines TRBV7-3 with TRBJ2-1; D is uncertain. Germline V lookup: CDR1 SGHTA, CDR2 FQGTGA. The CDR3 is 14 residues long. V was cut by 1 base and J by 3 bases, with 7 bases left in between. The CDR3 is CASSLIPRYNEQFF. Written as DNA, the CDR3 is TGTGCCAGCAGCTTAATTCCTCGCTACAATGAGCAGTTCTTC.

CDR3: CSVGQGAGETQYF. For the CDR3, the DNA is TGCAGCGTTGGACAGGGGGCAGGGGAGACCCAGTACTTC. V usage is TRBV29-1 and J usage is TRBJ2-5; 10 nucleotides align to TRBD1. Germline CDR1 SQVTM, CDR2 ANQGSEA. With V trimmed by 4 bases and J by 5 bases, 4 bases remained unmatched. This CDR3 has 13 residues.

The chain is built from TRBV7-2 and TRBJ2-1, with D possibly TRBD2 on 5 matching bases. Trimming removed 6 bases at V and 9 bases at J, with 21 bases between. From germline, CDR1 is SGHTA and CDR2 FQGNSA. CDR3 length: 15 amino acids. CDR3 sequence (DNA): TGTGCCAGCAGAATTTCGAGAGGGCCAATGAGTGAGCAGTTCTTC. This translates into CASRISRGPMSEQFF.

CDR3 region: CASRSTPGHPYEQYF. The CDR3 nucleotides read TGTGCCAGCAGGTCGACGCCGGGACACCCCTACGAGCAGTACTTC. The rearrangement joins TRBV27 to TRBJ2-7; weak D call: TRBD1 (6 bases). Trimming removed 6 bases at V and 2 bases at J, with 17 bases between. Germline assignment: CDR1 MNHEY and CDR2 SMNVEV (reference sequence). The CDR3 consists of 15 residues.

As concerns this clone: The same CDR3 can be traced to other DNA sequences in this sample. The genes are TRBV27 and TRBJ1-5; D unresolved. CDR1 and CDR2 from the germline V gene are MNHEY and SMNVEV (reference sequence). The CDR3 totals 13 residues. Trimming left V 3 bases short and J 4 bases short, with 7 bases between. CDR3 residues: CASSLRENQPQHF. In nucleotides, the CDR3 is TGTGCCAGCAGTTTGCGGGAAAATCAGCCCCAGCATTTT.

The chain uses TRBV19 and TRBJ2-3; D might be TRBD1 (5 bases). Germline V gene sequence: CDR1 LNHDA, CDR2 SQIVND (reference sequence). Trimming removed 3 bases at V and 1 base at J, with 11 bases between. This CDR3 is built from 15 residues. DNA of the CDR3: TGTGCCAGTAGTATTCGGCAGGGCGGCACAGATACGCAGTATTTT. Its translation: CASSIRQGGTDTQYF.

The gene calls are TRBV2 and TRBJ1-5, with a tentative D call TRBD1 (6 bases). V lost 6 bases and J lost 6, with 12 bases in between. The CDR3 totals 13 residues. Germline CDR1 SNHLY, CDR2 FYNNEI. Here the CDR3 reads CASRQGRVQPQHF. The CDR3 coding sequence is TGTGCCAGCAGACAGGGTAGGGTTCAGCCCCAGCATTTT.

The chain links TRBV28 to TRBJ2-5; 7 bases are shared with TRBD1. The germline V gene encodes CDR1 MDHEN and CDR2 SYDVKM. This CDR3 is built from 14 residues. The trim removed 5 bases at V and 1 base at J, leaving 4 bases unmatched. CDR3 in amino acids: CASSRRQGQETQYF. The CDR3 DNA sequence: TGTGCCAGCAGTCGTCGACAGGGCCAAGAGACCCAGTACTTC.

The V call is TRBV7-9, the J call TRBJ2-2, with D tentatively TRBD1 (6 bases). Germline V gene data show CDR1 as SEHNR and CDR2 as FQNEAQ (reference sequence). CDR3 size: 14 residues. Between the trimmed V and J ends, which lost 5 bases and 6 bases, there was a span of 13 bases. The CDR3 DNA follows: TGTGCCAGCAGCCTAGGGACAACCCCCGGGGAGCTGTTTTTT. As protein: CASSLGTTPGELFF.

The chain couples TRBV7-2 to TRBJ2-1, with a weak D call TRBD1 (6 bases). The germline V gene has CDR1 SGHTA and CDR2 FQGNSA. The CDR3 covers 15 residues. V was trimmed by 5 bases and J by 4 bases, leaving 15 bases between them. The chain's CDR3 is CASSPPDREYNEQFF. In DNA, the CDR3 is TGTGCCAGCAGCCCTCCGGACAGAGAATACAATGAGCAGTTCTTC.

This sequence joins TRBV15 and TRBJ2-3; TRBD2 matches at 9 bases. With V trimmed by 1 base and J by 2 bases, 10 bases remained unmatched. Per the germline V gene, CDR1 is LNHNV and CDR2 is YYDKDF (reference sequence). The CDR3 spans 18 residues. This CDR3 reads CATSRALGREGNTDTQYF. The DNA of the CDR3 is TGTGCCACCAGCAGAGCATTGGGGCGGGAGGGCAACACAGATACGCAGTATTTT. Combining the CDR3 with reference TRBV15 and TRBJ2-3 gives the whole variable domain DAMVIQNPRYQVTQFGKPVTLSCSQTLNHNVMYWYQQKSSQAPKLLFHYYDKDFNNEADTPDNFQSRRPNTSFCFLDIRSPGLGDTAMYLCATSRALGREGNTDTQYFGPGTRLTVL.